Listed below are T cell receptor beta chains from one sample, sequenced in a study of post-analysis software for immune sequencing data. TCRdb re-called the PCR reads through MiXCR, storing one row per CDR3 protein. Of more than 450,000 distinct CDR3 sequences listed, roughly two fifths were seen once; the top ten hold around 1.7%. The sample consisted of blood. These receptors were obtained from a girl aged 10 to 17 with multiple sclerosis. Each CDR3 is given with its conserved first and last residue. A D gene is named only where the DNA matches it firmly. Clone size, where shown, is once, few, many, or a class for clones that have expanded.

>TRBJ2-3|NA|TRBV12-3/TRBV12-4|NA
CASRITDTQYF
TGTGCCAGCAGAATAACAGATACGCAGTATTTT
>TRBJ1-2|few|TRBV5-1|NA
CASSLDSPGANYGYTF
TGCGCCAGCAGCTTGGACAGCCCGGGGGCCAACTATGGCTACACCTTC
>TRBJ2-3|NA|TRBV5-1|NA
CASSLGWAQDTQYF
TGCGCCAGCAGCTTGGGGTGGGCGCAAGATACGCAGTATTTT
>TRBJ1-2|NA|TRBV10-2|NA
CASRVGTLGRGYTF
TGCGCCAGCAGAGTCGGGACACTGGGTAGGGGCTACACCTTC
>TRBJ2-1|few|TRBV3-1|TRBD2
CASARLGAGENNEQFF
TGTGCCAGCGCCAGGCTTGGAGCGGGAGAGAACAATGAGCAGTTCTTC
>TRBJ2-3|NA|TRBV9|NA
CASSVDNTQYF
TGTGCCAGCAGCGTAGACAATACGCAGTATTTT
>TRBJ1-1|NA|TRBV6-1|NA
CASRPREGRDTEAFF
TGTGCCAGCAGACCGCGTGAGGGCAGGGACACTGAAGCTTTCTTT
>TRBJ1-5|NA|TRBV5-1|NA
CASSLGEGGTGNQPQHF
TGCGCCAGCAGCTTGGGGGAGGGGGGCACCGGAAATCAGCCCCAGCATTTT
>TRBJ2-3|once|TRBV20-1|NA
CSARDPARVTDTQYF
TGCAGTGCTAGAGACCCGGCGCGGGTCACAGATACGCAGTATTTT
>TRBJ2-7|few|TRBV29-1|TRBD1
CSVVTGGTDEQYF
TGCAGCGTTGTGACAGGGGGCACCGACGAGCAGTACTTC
>TRBJ1-6|few|TRBV25-1|TRBD1
CASSPQGGPNSPLHF
TGTGCCAGCAGTCCTCAGGGGGGACCTAATTCACCCCTCCACTTT
>TRBJ2-4|NA|TRBV4-1|NA
CASSPLARTKNTQYF
TGCGCCAGCAGCCCCTTAGCGCGAACCAAAAACACTCAGTACTTC
>TRBJ2-1|NA|TRBV5-1|NA
CASSLAEGSYNEQFF
TGCGCCAGCAGCTTGGCCGAGGGGTCCTACAATGAGCAGTTCTTC
>TRBJ2-7|NA|TRBV3-1|TRBD2
CASSQAGTSGDPSYEQYF
TGTGCCAGCAGCCAGGCCGGGACTAGCGGGGACCCATCCTACGAGCAGTACTTC
>TRBJ2-1|NA|TRBV12-3/TRBV12-4|NA
CASRLSGLNEQFF
TGTGCCAGCAGACTATCCGGGCTCAATGAGCAGTTCTTC
>TRBJ2-1|NA|TRBV11-3|NA
CASSFGGTLGDEQFF
TGTGCCAGCAGCTTTGGGGGGACCCTCGGGGATGAGCAGTTCTTC
>TRBJ2-3|NA|TRBV12-3/TRBV12-4|NA
CASRVLPGTSTDTQYF
TGTGCCAGTAGGGTCCTCCCGGGAACTAGCACAGATACGCAGTATTTT
>TRBJ2-5|few|TRBV12-3/TRBV12-4|NA
CASIGGVTQYF
TGTGCCAGCATAGGGGGAGTGACCCAGTACTTC
>TRBJ2-5|NA|TRBV28|NA
CASSLGRGAVETQYF
TGTGCCAGCAGTTTGGGTCGTGGGGCCGTAGAGACCCAGTACTTC
>TRBJ2-3|NA|TRBV12-3/TRBV12-4|TRBD2
CASSRDYGTDTQYF
TGTGCCAGCAGCCGGGACTACGGCACAGATACGCAGTATTTT
>TRBJ2-7|NA|TRBV4-1|TRBD2
CASSTVLSGRRDEQYF
TGCGCCAGCAGCACTGTCCTCTCCGGGAGGCGAGACGAGCAGTACTTC
>TRBJ1-1|NA|TRBV6-1|NA
CASTLPTAASEAFF
TGTGCCAGCACTCTACCCACGGCAGCTTCTGAAGCTTTCTTT
>TRBJ1-5|NA|TRBV12-3/TRBV12-4|TRBD1
CASSPDRGRGQPQHF
TGTGCCAGCAGCCCTGACAGGGGGCGAGGACAGCCCCAGCATTTT
>TRBJ2-7|NA|TRBV5-1|TRBD1
CASSPSTGGDYEQYF
TGCGCCAGCAGCCCTTCGACAGGGGGGGACTACGAGCAGTACTTC
>TRBJ2-7|NA|TRBV5-6|NA
CASSFPAGPSYEQYF
TGTGCCAGCAGCTTTCCGGCAGGGCCCTCCTACGAGCAGTACTTC
>TRBJ2-3|few|TRBV20-1|NA
CSASPTGTQYF
TGCAGTGCTAGCCCAACCGGTACGCAGTATTTT
>TRBJ2-3|NA|TRBV20-1|NA
CSARDLGLEDTQYF
TGCAGTGCTAGAGATCTAGGCTTAGAGGATACGCAGTATTTT
>TRBJ2-1|NA|TRBV4-1|NA
CASSQAPPALSYNEQFF
TGCGCCAGCAGCCAGGCCCCACCGGCCCTGTCCTACAATGAGCAGTTCTTC
>TRBJ2-1|few|TRBV29-1|NA
CSVALVLREQFF
TGCAGCGTTGCCCTGGTCTTAAGGGAGCAGTTCTTC
>TRBJ2-7|few|TRBV5-5|NA
CASSLYGMFYEQYF
TGTGCCAGCAGCTTATACGGGATGTTCTACGAGCAGTACTTC
>TRBJ2-7|few|TRBV20-1|NA
CSATPPNGLYEQYF
TGCAGTGCTACCCCACCGAACGGACTATACGAGCAGTACTTC
>TRBJ2-5|NA|TRBV24-1|NA
CATSAQTGGPGTQYF
TGTGCCACCAGTGCCCAAACGGGCGGTCCCGGGACCCAGTACTTC
>TRBJ2-4|NA|TRBV29-1|NA
CSVEDGGGRGHIQYF
TGCAGCGTTGAAGATGGGGGAGGCAGGGGACACATTCAGTACTTC
>TRBJ1-4|NA|TRBV4-1|NA
CASSRAGTGEKLFF
TGCGCCAGCAGCCGAGCTGGGACGGGGGAAAAACTGTTTTTT
>TRBJ2-1|few|TRBV20-1|TRBD2
CSASAGGPGNEQFF
TGCAGTGCTAGTGCGGGAGGGCCGGGGAATGAGCAGTTCTTC
>TRBJ2-3|few|TRBV4-1|TRBD2
CASSYHLGRGSTDTQYF
TGCGCCAGCAGCTATCACTTGGGGCGGGGGAGCACAGATACGCAGTATTTT
>TRBJ2-3|NA|TRBV9|TRBD2
CASSVGASGGGTDTQYF
TGTGCCAGCAGCGTAGGGGCTAGCGGGGGAGGCACAGATACGCAGTATTTT
>TRBJ2-7|NA|TRBV29-1|NA
CSVEDPAYKQYF
TGCAGCGTTGAAGATCCTGCCTACAAGCAGTACTTC
>TRBJ2-1|NA|TRBV20-1|TRBD2
CSASGGANNEQFF
TGCAGTGCTAGCGGGGGGGCCAACAATGAGCAGTTCTTC
>TRBJ2-7|NA|TRBV4-1|NA
CASSQGPQILAYNEQYF
TGCGCCAGCAGCCAAGGGCCCCAAATCCTAGCTTACAATGAGCAGTACTTC
>TRBJ2-5|NA|TRBV4-1|NA
CASSQDSNQGWETQYF
TGCGCCAGCAGCCAAGATAGCAACCAGGGCTGGGAGACCCAGTACTTC